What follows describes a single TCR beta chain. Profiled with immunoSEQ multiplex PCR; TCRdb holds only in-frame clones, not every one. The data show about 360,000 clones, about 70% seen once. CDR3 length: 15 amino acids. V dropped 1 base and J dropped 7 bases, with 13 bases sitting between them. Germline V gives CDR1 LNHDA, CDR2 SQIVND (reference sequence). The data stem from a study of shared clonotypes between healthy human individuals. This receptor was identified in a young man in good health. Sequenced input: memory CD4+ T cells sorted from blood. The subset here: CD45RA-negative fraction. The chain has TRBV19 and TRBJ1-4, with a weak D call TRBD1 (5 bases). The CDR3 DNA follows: TGTGCCAGTAGTATAGTGGCACAGGCCTTTGAAAAACTGTTTTTT. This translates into CASSIVAQAFEKLFF.